These 21 T cell receptor beta chains originate from one sample sequenced in a study of OX40 agonist ivuxolimab in advanced cancers. TCRdb's table, derived via immunoSEQ multiplex PCR, lists solely in-frame clones and lacks some. The top ten clones hold 1% to 1.2% of a sample with some 70,000 clones, approximately 89% of them seen once. The source was CD4+ or CD8+ T cells sorted from blood, collected in a trial of the OX40 agonist ivuxolimab. The origin of the receptors is an adult with an advanced solid tumor such as melanoma, head and neck, liver or kidney cancer.

The gene calls are TRBV2 and TRBJ1-5; unclear D gene. Trimming left V 8 bases short and J 4 bases short, with 12 bases between. This CDR3 region has 13 residues. In germline, CDR1 is SNHLY, CDR2 FYNNEI. DNA for the CDR3: TGTGCCAGCGGACGAGCCCAAAATCAGCCCCAGCATTTT. It specifies CASGRAQNQPQHF.

The V and J genes are TRBV7-7 and TRBJ2-5, with D maybe TRBD2 (6 bases). From germline, CDR1 is SSHAT and CDR2 FNYEAQ (reference sequence). CDR3 length: 14 amino acids. V lost 6 bases and J 1 base, leaving 12 bases between the germline ends. Here the CDR3 DNA reads TGTGCCAGCAGTCCCGGACTACTCCAAGAGACCCAGTACTTC. It encodes CASSPGLLQETQYF.

This chain uses TRBV5-5 with TRBJ2-3; the match to TRBD2 covers 7 bases. The trim removed 4 bases at V and 1 base at J, leaving 0 bases unmatched. Germline V gives CDR1 SGHKS, CDR2 YYEKEE (reference sequence). The CDR3 length is 13 residues. CDR3 sequence reads: CASSRGGTDTQYF. The CDR3 DNA is TGTGCCAGCAGCCGGGGGGGCACAGATACGCAGTATTTT.

This clone showed up just once. CDR3: CASSMEGIRETQYF. The CDR3 bases are TGTGCCAGTAGTATGGAGGGTATTCGAGAGACCCAGTACTTC. The chain links TRBV19 to TRBJ2-5; D possibly corresponds to TRBD2 (6 bases). The germline V and J ends were trimmed by 3 bases and 4 bases, with 12 bases remaining between them. CDR3 length: 14 residues. Germline V gene data show CDR1 as LNHDA and CDR2 as SQIVND (reference sequence). Supplemented by reference TRBV19 and TRBJ2-5, the full variable domain reads DGGITQSPKYLFRKEGQNVTLSCEQNLNHDAMYWYRQDPGQGLRLIYYSQIVNDFQKGDIAEGYSVSREKKESFPLTVTSAQKNPTAFYLCASSMEGIRETQYFGPGTRLLVL.

The chain combines TRBV6-6 with TRBJ2-7, with 10 bases aligning to TRBD1. Germline CDR1 and CDR2: MNHNY and SVGAGI (reference sequence). Unmatched junction bases numbered 12, after V lost 6 bases and J lost 7 bases. The CDR3 runs 15 residues. The CDR3 DNA follows: TGTGCCAGCAGAGCCACCGGGACAGGGGCCGGAGAGCAGTACTTC. It specifies CASRATGTGAGEQYF.

The chain uses TRBV7-1 and TRBJ2-6, with D possibly TRBD1 on 5 matching bases. TRBV7-1 counts as an open reading frame of uncertain function. Deletions cut 5 bases from V and 5 bases from J, with 22 bases between. This CDR3 is 18 amino acids long. The CDR3 DNA follows: TGTGCCAGCAGCATAAGAAGACGAGGACAAAGTCGGGCCAACGTCCTGACTTTC. It specifies CASSIRRRGQSRANVLTF.

CDR3 loop: CASSTSWGPNTGELFF. In DNA, the CDR3 is TGTGCCAGCAGCACAAGCTGGGGCCCGAACACCGGGGAGCTGTTTTTT. The gene calls are TRBV7-9 and TRBJ2-2; D possibly corresponds to TRBD1 (5 bases). Per germline, CDR1 SEHNR and CDR2 FQNEAQ (reference sequence). V was shortened by 5 bases and J by 0 bases, with 13 bases between the two germline ends. CDR3 length: 16 amino acids.

This chain links TRBV7-2 with TRBJ2-2; 8 bases map to TRBD2. From germline, CDR1 is SGHTA and CDR2 FQGNSA. V trimming: 3 bases; J trimming: 6 bases; junction bases outside the gene matches: 6. The CDR3 consists of 15 residues. As DNA, the CDR3 is TGTGCCAGCAGCTTGGGACTAGTGGGCTCCGGGGAGCTGTTTTTT. Amino acids: CASSLGLVGSGELFF.

The rearrangement uses TRBV5-1 and TRBJ2-7; 9 bases align to TRBD1. This CDR3 comprises 14 residues. Germline V gene sequence: CDR1 SGHRS, CDR2 YFSETQ. The junction had 5 bases not matched to a gene; V was cut back by 2 bases and J by 5 bases. CDR3: CASSLGDREHEQYF. CDR3 coding DNA: TGCGCCAGCAGCTTAGGGGACAGGGAGCACGAGCAGTACTTC.

V usage is TRBV5-1 and J usage is TRBJ1-1, with 7 bases that match TRBD1. Germline loops: CDR1 SGHRS, CDR2 YFSETQ. After removal of 0 bases from V and 5 bases from J, the junction contained 4 bases not matched to a gene. There are 14 residues in the CDR3. The DNA for the CDR3 is TGCGCCAGCAGCTTGGAGACAGGGAGGACTGAAGCTTTCTTT. Translation: CASSLETGRTEAFF.

The chain joins TRBV5-4 to TRBJ2-1, with no clear D. The CDR3 is 16 residues long. Per germline, CDR1 SGHNT and CDR2 YYREEE (reference sequence). V shed 4 bases and J shed 8 bases, with 22 bases lying between them. CDR3 residues: CASSPIGRTPTHEQFF. The CDR3, as DNA: TGTGCCAGCAGCCCGATAGGTAGGACCCCAACCCATGAGCAGTTCTTC.

J is TRBJ1-6 and V is TRBV5-1; 7 bases are a match to TRBD1. In germline, CDR1 is SGHRS, CDR2 YFSETQ. V shed 5 bases, J shed 5 bases, and the junction held 7 bases outside the gene matches. The CDR3 is 15 amino acids. The CDR3 reads CASSPGTVNNSPLHF. The CDR3 DNA reads as TGCGCCAGCAGTCCCGGGACAGTAAATAATTCACCCCTCCACTTT.

The V and J genes are TRBV5-1 and TRBJ2-7, with 12 bases aligning to TRBD1. The CDR3 covers 15 residues. Losses at the gene ends were 1 base for V and 7 bases for J; bases not matched to a gene: 6. The germline CDR1 and CDR2 sequences are SGHRS and YFSETQ. The CDR3 is CASSLTGQGAKEQYF. In nucleotides, the CDR3 is TGCGCCAGCAGCTTGACGGGACAGGGGGCTAAAGAGCAGTACTTC. The variable domain in full, with the rest retrieved from reference TRBV5-1 and TRBJ2-7, is KAGVTQTPRYLIKTRGQQVTLSCSPISGHRSVSWYQQTPGQGLQFLFEYFSETQRNKGNFPGRFSGRQFSNSRSEMNVSTLELGDSALYLCASSLTGQGAKEQYFGPGTRLTVT.

This clone was observed once. V and J are TRBV18 and TRBJ1-1; 9 bases are a match to TRBD1. CDR1 and CDR2 (germline): KGHSH, LQKENI. The CDR3 consists of 14 residues. The J segment lost 1 base and the V segment lost 4 bases, leaving 1 base of the junction unmatched. The CDR3 loop reads CASSQDRGNTEAFF. CDR3 DNA: TGTGCCAGCTCACAGGACAGGGGGAACACTGAAGCTTTCTTT.

CDR3 nucleotide sequence: TGTGCCAGCAGCACCGCTAGCGGGGTTGAGATTGTTGATTGGCAGTTCTTC. Translating it yields CASSTASGVEIVDWQFF. The gene calls are TRBV11-2 and TRBJ2-1, with 9 bases fitting TRBD2. Germline V gives CDR1 SGHAT, CDR2 FQNNGV. This CDR3 comprises 17 residues. Trimming removed 5 bases from V and 12 bases from J; junction bases left unmatched: 20.

This chain uses TRBV2 with TRBJ2-3, with TRBD1 matching 7 bases. J lost 9 bases, V lost 10 bases, and 16 bases had no gene match. Per the germline V gene, CDR1 is SNHLY and CDR2 is FYNNEI. The CDR3 is 14 residues long. CDR3 residues: CATKRGLYRGTQYF. The CDR3 DNA follows: TGTGCCACCAAAAGGGGCCTCTACAGGGGAACGCAGTATTTT.

In this sample, this clone turned up a few times. V is TRBV9 and J is TRBJ2-7; 7 bases match TRBD2. Trimming removed 3 bases from V and 6 bases from J; junction bases left unmatched: 6. The germline V gene encodes CDR1 SGDLS and CDR2 YYNGEE. The CDR3 is made up of 13 amino acids. The CDR3 nucleotides are TGTGCCAGCAGCGGGGACTACCCCGGCGAGCAGTACTTC. Translated: CASSGDYPGEQYF.

The chain combines TRBV30 with TRBJ1-1; D not certain. This CDR3 comprises 11 residues. Germline V gives CDR1 GTSNPN, CDR2 SVGIG (reference sequence). Trimming removed 3 bases from V and 5 bases from J, with 7 bases in between. The CDR3 DNA is TGTGCCTGGAGATTGTCGACTGAAGCTTTCTTT. It translates to CAWRLSTEAFF. Together with reference TRBV30 and TRBJ1-1, the CDR3 gives the full variable domain: SQTIHQWPATLVQPVGSPLSLECTVEGTSNPNLYWYRQAAGRGLQLLFYSVGIGQISSEVPQNLSASRPQDRQFILSSKKLLLSDSGFYLCAWRLSTEAFFGQGTRLTVV.

In DNA form, the CDR3 reads TGTGCCGGTTCGGGACAGGGGTTAGGCTACACCTTC. Protein product: CAGSGQGLGYTF. This sequence joins TRBV6-6 and TRBJ1-2; the match to TRBD1 covers 10 bases. CDR3 length: 12 amino acids. Germline lookup yields CDR1 MNHNY and CDR2 SVGAGI (reference sequence). Losses at the gene ends were 11 bases for V and 8 bases for J; bases not matched to a gene: 8.

This sequence joins TRBV7-9 and TRBJ2-5, with TRBD2 identical over 8 bases. Per germline, CDR1 SEHNR and CDR2 FQNEAQ (reference sequence). This CDR3 is 16 amino acids long. V lost 5 bases to trimming and J lost 2 bases; unmatched junction nucleotides: 10. The CDR3 DNA reads TGTGCCAGCAGCCCCCTAAGCGGGGGAGGACAAGAGACCCAGTACTTC. It yields the protein CASSPLSGGGQETQYF. The full variable domain, its missing parts supplied by reference TRBV7-9 and TRBJ2-5, is DTGVSQNPRHKITKRGQNVTFRCDPISEHNRLYWYRQTLGQGPEFLTYFQNEAQLEKSRLLSDRFSAERPKGSFSTLEIQRTEQGDSAMYLCASSPLSGGGQETQYFGPGTRLLVL.

The V call is TRBV5-1, the J call TRBJ2-5, with D hard to call. The V end lost 0 bases, the J end lost 3 bases, and 12 bases lay between the germline ends. There are 15 residues in the CDR3. The germline V gene encodes CDR1 SGHRS and CDR2 YFSETQ. CDR3 in DNA: TGCGCCAGCAGCTTGGCAGGTTCCCGGGAAGAGACCCAGTACTTC. Amino acid sequence: CASSLAGSREETQYF.